This passage covers 2 T cell receptor beta chains from one sample sequenced in a study of T-cell memory formation after mild COVID-19. A single record per CDR3 protein comes from TCRdb applying MiXCR to the 5' RACE reads. The sample holds about 290,000 distinct CDR3 sequences, about a sixth seen once. The sequenced sample consisted of PBMCs or a T cell subset sorted from them (not recorded which). The receptors shown here come from a man aged 18 to 30 who had mild COVID-19 (a few samples of this study predate the infection). Cell type and time point are not known.

This clonotype was counted many times. This chain links TRBV9 with TRBJ2-7; D is uncertain. This CDR3 has 15 amino acids. The germline gives CDR1 SGDLS, CDR2 YYNGEE. Trimming cost V 4 bases and J 6 bases, with 20 bases left between them. The CDR3 DNA is TGTGCCAGCAGCTCAGACCCCCAGATCCTTTCCGAGCAGTACTTC. It translates to CASSSDPQILSEQYF.

The genes are TRBV4-1 and TRBJ2-1, with D unclear. The CDR3 consists of 14 residues. Trimming took off 5 bases at V and 2 bases at J, with 10 bases between the two ends. CDR1 is MGHRA and CDR2 is YSYEKL in the germline V gene. Here the CDR3 DNA reads TGCGCCAGCAGCTCGGACCAGACCTACAATGAGCAGTTCTTC. Encoded protein: CASSSDQTYNEQFF.